The present T cell receptor (beta chain) was sequenced within a study of T cell clonotyping in hematopoietic cell transplantation. Notes on the study in general: Few recipient clonotypes overlapped donors; over 95% were de novo at given depth.

V lost 0 bases to trimming and J lost 4 bases, with 12 bases between them. CDR1 SGHNT and CDR2 YENEEA come from the germline V gene. There are 15 residues in the CDR3. With respect to this clone: Its antigen remains unidentified.

The table came from immunoSEQ multiplex PCR; TCRdb's copy has only in-frame clones and leaves some out. In the table there are 7,000 or so clones, roughly 88% of which are singletons. This chain links TRBV11-3 with TRBJ1-2, with no clear D. The receptor was isolated from a male patient between 18 and 35 years old who had an allogeneic stem cell transplant from a related donor, so the T cells may come from the graft donor. Some clones in this sample may be carry-over from other donors' samples. This specimen was PBMCs, taken 100 days after allogeneic stem cell transplant. The CDR3 region has the DNA TGTGCCAGCAGCTTAGAGGCAGGAGACTTCTATGGCTACACCTTC. The encoded protein is CASSLEAGDFYGYTF.